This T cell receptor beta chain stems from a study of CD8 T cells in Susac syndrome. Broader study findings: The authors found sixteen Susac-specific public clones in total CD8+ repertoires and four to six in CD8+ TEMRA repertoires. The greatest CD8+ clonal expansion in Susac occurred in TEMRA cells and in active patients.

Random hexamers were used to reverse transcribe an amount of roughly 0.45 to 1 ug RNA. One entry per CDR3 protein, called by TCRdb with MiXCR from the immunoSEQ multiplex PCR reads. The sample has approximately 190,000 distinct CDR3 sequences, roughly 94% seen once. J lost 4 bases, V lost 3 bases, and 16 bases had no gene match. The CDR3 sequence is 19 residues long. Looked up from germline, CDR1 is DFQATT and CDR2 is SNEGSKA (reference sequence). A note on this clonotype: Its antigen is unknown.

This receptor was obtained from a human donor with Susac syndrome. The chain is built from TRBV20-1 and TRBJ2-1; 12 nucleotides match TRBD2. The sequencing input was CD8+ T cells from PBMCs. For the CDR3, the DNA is TGCAGTGCTAGTGCCCCATCCCAAACGACTAGCGGGAGTTACAATGAGCAGTTCTTC. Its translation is CSASAPSQTTSGSYNEQFF.